This TCR beta chain was recovered during a study of blood T cells in healthy people across ages. Study results and caveats: Donor CMV status, an unknown factor, possibly confounded changes in expanded clonotypes. Per million T cells, the diversity of TCR beta decreased roughly linearly as age advanced. More naive CD4+ cells and higher diversity were found in long-lived than in aged donors.

V gave up 6 bases and J gave up 2 bases; unmatched junction bases: 6. CDR1 is KGHDR and CDR2 is SFDVKD in the germline V gene. CDR3 length: 14 amino acids. The authors isolated at least 6 million PBMCs per sample. Comment on this clonotype: The antigen remains undetermined.

Next came a second PCR, run for about 7 to 12 cycles, which used a sample-barcoded 5' primer along with a J-beta primer mix. TCRdb redid the calling of the 5' RACE reads with MiXCR, one entry per CDR3 protein. The sample includes some 780,000 distinct CDR3 sequences, approximately 53% seen only once; the top ten take about a quarter. The origin of this receptor is a man between 35 and 55 years old in good health. The sequenced material came from blood. The rearrangement uses TRBV24-1 and TRBJ2-7, with TRBD1 matching 7 bases. The CDR3 loop is CATSPKGATYEQYF. As DNA, the CDR3 is TGTGCCACCAGTCCTAAGGGGGCGACCTACGAGCAGTACTTC.